These T cell receptor beta chains were read from a single sample in a study of T cells in Graves' hyperthyroidism and ophthalmopathy. TCRdb independently ran MiXCR on the multiplex PCR reads; one entry per CDR3 protein. The data contain 500,000 to 650,000 distinct CDR3 sequences, roughly 21% of them singletons. The material sequenced was blood. Receptors originate from a middle-aged man with Graves' ophthalmopathy. Each CDR3 is given with its conserved first and last residue. A D gene is named only where the DNA matches it firmly. Where a row states a size, it is once, few, many or the class of an expanded clone; other rows omit it.

j_call clone_size d_call v_call cdr3_aa cdr3_nt
TRBJ2-2 NA NA TRBV6-1 CASSFDSPNTGELFF TGTGCCAGCAGTTTCGACTCCCCCAACACCGGGGAGCTGTTTTTT
TRBJ2-2 many TRBD1 TRBV7-2 CASSQRGLRTGELFF TGTGCCAGCAGTCAAAGGGGGCTTAGGACCGGGGAGCTGTTTTTT
TRBJ2-5 many TRBD2 TRBV6-5 CASSYPTGGWEETQYF TGTGCCAGCAGTTACCCTACGGGGGGTTGGGAAGAGACCCAGTACTTC
TRBJ2-1 few TRBD2 TRBV10-3 CAISGRGGGQDNEQFF TGTGCCATCAGTGGTCGTGGCGGGGGGCAAGACAATGAGCAGTTCTTC
TRBJ2-7 few TRBD2 TRBV14 CASSQGRLASSYEQYF TGTGCCAGCAGCCAAGGTCGACTAGCTAGCTCCTACGAGCAGTACTTC
TRBJ2-3 NA TRBD2 TRBV10-3 CAIRGGSVTDTQYF TGTGCCATCAGGGGCGGGAGTGTAACAGATACGCAGTATTTT
TRBJ2-1 NA TRBD2 TRBV5-1 CATSRIRGGYNEQFF TGCGCCACCTCCCGAATACGGGGGGGATACAATGAGCAGTTCTTC
TRBJ1-4 many NA TRBV20-1 CSAERVQGRVEKLFF TGCAGTGCCGAAAGGGTACAGGGCAGGGTTGAAAAACTGTTTTTT
TRBJ2-5 many NA TRBV20-1 CSARQGSRETQYF TGCAGTGCTAGACAGGGGAGCCGAGAGACCCAGTACTTC
TRBJ2-1 NA NA TRBV7-3 CASSPRGSGEQFF TGTGCCAGCAGCCCCCGGGGTAGCGGAGAGCAGTTCTTC
TRBJ2-7 NA NA TRBV5-1 CASSLDGLASYEQYF TGCGCCAGCAGCTTGGACGGACTCGCCTCCTACGAGCAGTACTTC
TRBJ1-1 many NA TRBV15 CATSRDVKPTEAFF TGTGCCACCAGCAGAGATGTAAAGCCAACTGAAGCTTTCTTT
TRBJ2-1 many TRBD2 TRBV11-2 CASGYPPTGTSGSPNEQFF TGTGCCAGCGGATACCCCCCTACCGGGACTAGCGGGAGCCCTAATGAGCAGTTCTTC
TRBJ2-1 few TRBD1 TRBV7-9 CATQGAFYNEQFF TGTGCAACACAGGGGGCTTTTTACAATGAGCAGTTCTTC
TRBJ1-5 few NA TRBV6-1 CASNSETYSNQPQHF TGTGCCAGCAATTCGGAGACCTATAGCAATCAGCCCCAGCATTTT
TRBJ2-2 few NA TRBV7-3 CASSPGRGELFF TGTGCCAGCAGCCCGGGGCGCGGGGAGCTGTTTTTT
TRBJ1-2 NA TRBD1 TRBV5-1 CASSLRSGGEGHGYTF TGCGCCAGCAGCTTGCGATCAGGGGGCGAAGGTCATGGCTACACCTTC
TRBJ1-1 many NA TRBV6-5 CASSSLVMNTEAFF TGTGCCAGCAGTTCGTTGGTGATGAACACTGAAGCTTTCTTT
TRBJ2-7 NA TRBD2 TRBV6-5 CASSSAPTSGTSYEQYF TGTGCCAGCAGTTCCGCTCCGACTAGCGGGACTTCCTACGAGCAGTACTTC
TRBJ2-7 NA NA TRBV20-1 CSAPGELLSDEQYF TGCAGTGCCCCGGGAGAGCTTCTTTCGGACGAGCAGTACTTC
TRBJ2-5 NA TRBD1 TRBV9 CASSGGTGGGETQYF TGTGCCAGCAGCGGGGGGACAGGGGGCGGAGAGACCCAGTACTTC
TRBJ2-7 NA NA TRBV30 CAWKQGSYEQYF TGTGCCTGGAAACAGGGAAGTTACGAGCAGTACTTC
TRBJ1-3 few NA TRBV7-9 CASSSPDRGIEDTIYF TGTGCCAGCAGTTCACCAGACCGGGGGATTGAAGACACCATATATTTT
TRBJ2-5 many TRBD2 TRBV11-3 CASSLGLAGIQETQYF TGTGCCAGCAGCCTGGGACTAGCGGGAATCCAAGAGACCCAGTACTTC
TRBJ2-2 few TRBD1 TRBV5-1 CASSLGTGPGELFF TGCGCCAGCAGCTTGGGGACAGGGCCCGGGGAGCTGTTTTTT
TRBJ2-1 NA NA TRBV7-9 CASSSRGTPSYNEQFF TGTGCCAGCAGCTCAAGAGGGACGCCGTCCTACAATGAGCAGTTCTTC
TRBJ2-7 NA TRBD1 TRBV9 CASSSGTGGGMWEQYF TGTGCCAGCAGCTCCGGGACAGGGGGCGGTATGTGGGAGCAGTACTTC
TRBJ2-2 few TRBD1 TRBV20-1 CSARDRGQANTGELFF TGCAGTGCTAGAGATCGAGGACAGGCGAACACCGGGGAGCTGTTTTTT
TRBJ1-5 few TRBD1 TRBV18 CASAQGQNQPQHF TGTGCCAGCGCCCAGGGACAGAATCAGCCCCAGCATTTT